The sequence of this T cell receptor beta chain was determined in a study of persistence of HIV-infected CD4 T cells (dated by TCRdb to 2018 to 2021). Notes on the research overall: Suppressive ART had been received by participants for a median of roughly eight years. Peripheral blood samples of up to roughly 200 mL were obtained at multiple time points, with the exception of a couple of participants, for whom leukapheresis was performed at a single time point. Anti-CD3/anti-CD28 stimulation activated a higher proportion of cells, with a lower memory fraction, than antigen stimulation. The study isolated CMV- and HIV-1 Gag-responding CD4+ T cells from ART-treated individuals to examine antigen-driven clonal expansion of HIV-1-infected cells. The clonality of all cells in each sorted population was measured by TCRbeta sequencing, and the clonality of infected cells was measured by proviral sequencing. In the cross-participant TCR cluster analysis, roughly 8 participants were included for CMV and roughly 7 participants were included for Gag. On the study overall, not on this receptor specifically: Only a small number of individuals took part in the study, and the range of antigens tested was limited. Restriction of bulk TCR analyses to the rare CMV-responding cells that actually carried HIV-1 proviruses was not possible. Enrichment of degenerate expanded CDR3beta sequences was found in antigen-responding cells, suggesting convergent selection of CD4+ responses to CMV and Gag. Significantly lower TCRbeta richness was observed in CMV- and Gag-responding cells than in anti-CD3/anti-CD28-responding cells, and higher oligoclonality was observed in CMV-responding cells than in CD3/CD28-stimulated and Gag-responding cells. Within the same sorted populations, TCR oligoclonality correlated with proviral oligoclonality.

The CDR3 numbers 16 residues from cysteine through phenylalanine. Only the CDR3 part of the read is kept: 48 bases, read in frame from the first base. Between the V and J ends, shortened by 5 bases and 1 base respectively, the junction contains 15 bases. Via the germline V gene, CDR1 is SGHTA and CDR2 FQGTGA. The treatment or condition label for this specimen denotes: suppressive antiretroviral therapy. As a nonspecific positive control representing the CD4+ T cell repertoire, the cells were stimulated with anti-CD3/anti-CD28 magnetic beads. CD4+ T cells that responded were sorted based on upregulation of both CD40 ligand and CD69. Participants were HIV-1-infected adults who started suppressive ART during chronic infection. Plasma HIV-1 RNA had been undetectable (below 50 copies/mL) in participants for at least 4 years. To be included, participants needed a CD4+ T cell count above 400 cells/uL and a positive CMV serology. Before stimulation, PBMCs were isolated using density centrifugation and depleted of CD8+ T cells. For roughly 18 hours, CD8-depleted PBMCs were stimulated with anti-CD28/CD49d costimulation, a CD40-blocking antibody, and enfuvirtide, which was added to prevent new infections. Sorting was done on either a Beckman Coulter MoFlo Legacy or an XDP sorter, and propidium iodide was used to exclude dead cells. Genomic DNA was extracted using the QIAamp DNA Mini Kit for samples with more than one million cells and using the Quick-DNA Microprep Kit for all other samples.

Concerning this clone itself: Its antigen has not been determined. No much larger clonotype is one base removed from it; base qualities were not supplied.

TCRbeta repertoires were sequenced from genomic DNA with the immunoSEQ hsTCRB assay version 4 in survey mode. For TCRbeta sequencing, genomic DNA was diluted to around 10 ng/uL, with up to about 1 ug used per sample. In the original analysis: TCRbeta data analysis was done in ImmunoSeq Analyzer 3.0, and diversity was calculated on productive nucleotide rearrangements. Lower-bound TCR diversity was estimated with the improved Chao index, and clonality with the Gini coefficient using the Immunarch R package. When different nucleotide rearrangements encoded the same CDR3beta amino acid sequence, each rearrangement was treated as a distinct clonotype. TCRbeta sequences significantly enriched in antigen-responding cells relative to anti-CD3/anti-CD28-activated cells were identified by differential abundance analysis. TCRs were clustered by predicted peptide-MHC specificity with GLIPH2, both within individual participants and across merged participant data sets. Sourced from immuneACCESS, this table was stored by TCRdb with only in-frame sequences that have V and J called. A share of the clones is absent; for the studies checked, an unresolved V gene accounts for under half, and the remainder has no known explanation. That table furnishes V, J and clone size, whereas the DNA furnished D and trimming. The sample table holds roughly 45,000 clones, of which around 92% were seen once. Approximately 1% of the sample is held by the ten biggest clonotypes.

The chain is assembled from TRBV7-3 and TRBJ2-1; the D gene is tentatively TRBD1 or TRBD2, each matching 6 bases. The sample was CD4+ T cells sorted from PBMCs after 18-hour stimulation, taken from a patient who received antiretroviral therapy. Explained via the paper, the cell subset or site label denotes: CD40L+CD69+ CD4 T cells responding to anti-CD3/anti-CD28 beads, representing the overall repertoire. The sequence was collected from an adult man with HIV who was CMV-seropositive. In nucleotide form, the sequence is TGTGCCAGCAGCCCCCAAGGGGGGTGGTCCTACAATGAGCAGTTCTTC. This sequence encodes CASSPQGGWSYNEQFF.